The 2 T cell receptor beta chains below were found in one sample sequenced in a study of shared clonotypes between healthy human individuals. The method was immunoSEQ multiplex PCR; TCRdb's version includes in-frame clones alone and lacks a portion of them. Of some 580,000 clones listed, about 96% were seen once; the top ten hold about 0.06%. The sequencing input was naive CD4+ T cells sorted from blood. Subset described: CD45RA+ positively selected. The receptors were sampled from a woman under 40 in good health.

With respect to this clone: Within the sample, other DNA sequences also encode this same CDR3. The chain carries TRBV5-1 and TRBJ1-1; no definite D call. Trimming left V 2 bases short and J 3 bases short, with 5 bases between. CDR1 and CDR2 (germline): SGHRS, YFSETQ. This CDR3 is 12 amino acids long. The CDR3 protein is CASSFGDTEAFF. The CDR3 DNA sequence: TGCGCCAGCAGCTTTGGGGACACTGAAGCTTTCTTT.

The rearrangement joins TRBV18 to TRBJ1-4; the D gene is possibly TRBD1 (6 bases). This CDR3 spans 15 amino acids. The V and J ends lost 5 bases and 5 bases respectively, with 15 bases between them. Germline lookup yields CDR1 KGHSH and CDR2 LQKENI. The chain's CDR3 is CASSSTGNQNEKLFF. CDR3 sequence (DNA): TGTGCCAGCTCATCCACAGGGAATCAGAATGAAAAACTGTTTTTT. The variable domain in full, with the rest retrieved from reference TRBV18 and TRBJ1-4, is NAGVMQNPRHLVRRRGQEARLRCSPMKGHSHVYWYRQLPEEGLKFMVYLQKENIIDESGMPKERFSAEFPKEGPSILRIQQVVRGDSAAYFCASSSTGNQNEKLFFGSGTQLSVL.